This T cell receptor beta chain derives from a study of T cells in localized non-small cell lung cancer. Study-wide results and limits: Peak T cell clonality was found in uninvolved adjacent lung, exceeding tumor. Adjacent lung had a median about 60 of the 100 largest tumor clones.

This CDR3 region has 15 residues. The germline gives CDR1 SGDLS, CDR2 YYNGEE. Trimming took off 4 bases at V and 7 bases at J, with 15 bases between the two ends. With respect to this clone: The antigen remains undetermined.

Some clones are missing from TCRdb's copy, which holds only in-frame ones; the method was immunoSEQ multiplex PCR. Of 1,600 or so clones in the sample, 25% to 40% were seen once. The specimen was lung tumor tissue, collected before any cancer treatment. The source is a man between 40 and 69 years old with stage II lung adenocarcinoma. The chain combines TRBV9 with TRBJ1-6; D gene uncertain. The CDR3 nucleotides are TGTGCCAGCAGCCCTTATGGGAAACGGAATTCACCCCTCCACTTT. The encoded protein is CASSPYGKRNSPLHF.